These 19 T cell receptor beta chains share one sample of origin, sequenced in a study of blood T cell repertoires in COVID-19 (dated by TCRdb to 2018 to 2020). Libraries were constructed by the immunoSEQ multiplex PCR assay. Held by TCRdb, this immuneACCESS table contains in-frame sequences only and omits some clones. Under half of the omission traces to an unresolved V gene where checked; the cause of the rest is unknown. The table for this sample lists some 58,000 clones; just over 85% of them were counted only once. About 1.2% of the sample comes from the top ten. Sequenced: peripheral blood. These receptors all stem from a man in his forties with acute or convalescent COVID-19.

The chain carries TRBV10-1 and TRBJ2-6, with 11 bases fitting TRBD2. V trimming: 5 bases; J trimming: 2 bases; junction bases outside the gene matches: 2. The CDR3 totals 16 residues. CDR1 and CDR2 from the germline V gene are WNHNN and SYGVQD (reference sequence). Here the CDR3 reads CASSPSGGTGANVLTF. CDR3 sequence (DNA): TGCGCCAGCAGTCCTAGCGGGGGGACTGGGGCCAACGTCCTGACTTTC.

This clone was counted a single time. The chain combines TRBV5-1 with TRBJ2-6; possibly TRBD1 for D (6 bases). The ends were cut back, 4 bases at V and 1 base at J, with 12 bases in the middle. Germline values: CDR1 SGHRS, CDR2 YFSETQ. The CDR3 length is 16 residues. CDR3 sequence (DNA): TGCGCCAGCAGCGACCCACAGGGTTCTGGGGCCAACGTCCTGACTTTC. Amino acids: CASSDPQGSGANVLTF.

This chain links TRBV13 with TRBJ1-1; D is undetermined. Germline CDR1 is PRHDT and CDR2 is FYEKMQ (reference sequence). CDR3 size: 15 residues. The V end was cut by 2 bases, the J end by 0 bases, with 10 bases between. In nucleotides, the CDR3 is TGTGCCAGCAGCTTATTGACAAGTATGAACACTGAAGCTTTCTTT. Its translation is CASSLLTSMNTEAFF.

The chain combines TRBV3-1 (or the pseudogene TRBV3-2) with TRBJ2-3, with 8 bases identical to TRBD2. Germline V CDR1 and CDR2: LGHDT, YNNKEL (reference sequence). The CDR3 consists of 15 residues. V lost 5 bases and J lost 4; bases outside the gene matches: 8. CDR3 DNA: TGTGCCAGCAGCGCCGGGACTAGTGCGGCAGATACGCAGTATTTT. As protein: CASSAGTSAADTQYF.

This clone was observed a handful of times. The CDR3 bases are TGTGCCTGGAGGGAACAGGGGTTGGATCAGCCCCAGCATTTT. Translating gives CAWREQGLDQPQHF. The chain recombines TRBV30 with TRBJ1-5, with TRBD1 identical over 7 bases. In germline, CDR1 is GTSNPN, CDR2 SVGIG (reference sequence). The junction had 7 bases not matched to a gene; V was cut back by 3 bases and J by 5 bases. CDR3 length: 14 amino acids.

This rearrangement joins TRBV12-3 or TRBV12-4 to TRBJ1-2, with 10 bases that match TRBD1. There are 13 residues in the CDR3. The V segment lost 6 bases and the J segment 5 bases; nucleotides outside the gene matches: 3. The chain's CDR3 is CASSWDRGYGYTF. CDR3 DNA: TGTGCCAGCAGCTGGGACAGGGGATATGGCTACACCTTC.

The rearrangement links TRBV27 to TRBJ1-6, with D maybe TRBD1 (5 bases). The CDR3 consists of 17 residues. Germline V lookup: CDR1 MNHEY, CDR2 SMNVEV (reference sequence). V lost 6 bases and J lost 3, with 18 bases in between. CDR3 region: CASRPPHRRVYNSPLHF. CDR3 sequence (DNA): TGTGCCAGCAGGCCCCCTCACAGGAGGGTCTATAATTCACCCCTCCACTTT.

The rearrangement uses TRBV5-1 and TRBJ1-1; D gene uncertain. Germline-derived CDR1 and CDR2 are SGHRS and YFSETQ. The CDR3 has 14 residues. Deletions cut 2 bases from V and 10 bases from J, with 18 bases between. DNA of the CDR3: TGCGCCAGCAGCTTAACATCAGTGTCCTCATCAGCTTTCTTT. Amino acids: CASSLTSVSSSAFF.

The chain recombines TRBV6-5 with TRBJ1-2; D might be TRBD1 (5 bases). CDR1 is MNHEY and CDR2 is SVGAGI in the germline V gene. The CDR3 is made up of 12 amino acids. The V end lost 2 bases, the J end lost 8 bases, and 9 bases lay between the germline ends. The CDR3 DNA sequence: TGTGCCAGCAGTTACACAGGCTTGGGCTACACCTTC. It encodes CASSYTGLGYTF.

This rearrangement joins TRBV29-1 to TRBJ2-7; the D gene is possibly TRBD2 (5 bases). The germline V gene encodes CDR1 SQVTM and CDR2 ANQGSEA. V was shortened by 4 bases and J by 1 base, with 17 bases between the two germline ends. The CDR3 is 15 residues long. The CDR3 loop is CSVGPGVYPSYEQYF. CDR3 bases: TGCAGCGTTGGCCCCGGGGTATACCCTTCCTACGAGCAGTACTTC.

The sample holds one count of this clone. The V gene is TRBV12-3 or TRBV12-4, the J gene TRBJ1-3; D unclear. Trimming removed 8 bases from V and 4 bases from J, with 6 bases in between. The CDR3 consists of 11 residues. The CDR3 loop is CASRGGNTIYF. CDR3 coding DNA: TGTGCCAGCCGCGGGGGAAACACCATATATTTT.

About this clone itself: Relative to the germline gene, one junction end is altered; a read error may explain this. J is TRBJ2-5 and V is TRBV7-7; 8 bases agree with TRBD1. This CDR3 is built from 15 residues. CDR1 and CDR2 from the germline V gene are SSHAT and FNYEAQ (reference sequence). CDR3 sequence (DNA): TGTGCTAGCAGTCGAGGGACAGGCCCCGGAGAGACCCAGTACTTC. This sequence encodes CASSRGTGPGETQYF.

The V call is TRBV5-4, the J call TRBJ1-3; 7 bases are shared with TRBD1. CDR3 length equals 15 residues. Germline lookup yields CDR1 SGHNT and CDR2 YYREEE (reference sequence). Losses at the gene ends were 4 bases for V and 0 bases for J; bases not matched to a gene: 4. This CDR3 is CASSQGGNSGNTIYF. The CDR3 DNA follows: TGTGCCAGCAGCCAGGGGGGCAACTCTGGAAACACCATATATTTT.

The count of this clone is one. The CDR3 DNA reads TGTGCCTTCTCACAGGGGGCGAATCAGCCCCAGCATTTT. Its protein product is CAFSQGANQPQHF. The chain couples TRBV30 to TRBJ1-5, with 9 bases that match TRBD1. Germline loops: CDR1 GTSNPN, CDR2 SVGIG (reference sequence). V lost 7 bases and J lost 4; bases outside the gene matches: 5. The CDR3 sequence is 13 residues long.

The gene calls are TRBV4-1 and TRBJ1-6; 8 positions match TRBD1. The ends lost 4 bases at V and 4 bases at J; junction bases unmatched: 9. The germline V gene has CDR1 MGHRA and CDR2 YSYEKL. The CDR3 is 17 amino acids. The CDR3 protein is CASSPKEDRAYNSPLHF. In nucleotides, the CDR3 is TGCGCCAGCAGCCCCAAAGAGGACAGGGCGTATAATTCACCCCTCCACTTT.

This clone was found once. The chain joins TRBV11-3 to TRBJ1-1; perhaps TRBD1 as D (6 bases). The CDR3 has 11 amino acids. CDR1 is SGHNT and CDR2 is YENEEA in the germline V gene. Trimming took 3 bases from V and 11 from J, leaving 10 bases between them. The CDR3 DNA is TGTGCCAGCAGCTTGGGAGGGGGTGCTTTCTTT. As protein: CASSLGGGAFF.

This clone has only a few counts. This sequence joins TRBV7-2 and TRBJ1-2; tentative D call: TRBD1 (5 bases). CDR3 length: 14 residues. Germline values: CDR1 SGHTA, CDR2 FQGNSA. Trimming pared 4 bases from V and 1 base from J, leaving 10 bases between. Here the CDR3 DNA reads TGTGCCAGCAGCTACAAAGGGGATAACTATGGCTACACCTTC. Amino acid sequence: CASSYKGDNYGYTF. Together with reference TRBV7-2 and TRBJ1-2, the CDR3 gives the full variable domain: GAGVSQSPSNKVTEKGKDVELRCDPISGHTALYWYRQSLGQGLEFLIYFQGNSAPDKSGLPSDRFSAERTGGSVSTLTIQRTQQEDSAVYLCASSYKGDNYGYTFGSGTRLTVV.

This chain connects TRBV5-4 to TRBJ1-3, with a tentative D call TRBD1 (5 bases). This CDR3 spans 17 amino acids. Germline loops: CDR1 SGHNT, CDR2 YYREEE (reference sequence). Deletions cut 0 bases from V and 2 bases from J, with 15 bases between. CDR3 DNA sequence: TGTGCCAGCAGCTTGGAAGTTGGGCAGGGCGCTGGAAACACCATATATTTT. Protein product: CASSLEVGQGAGNTIYF.

The DNA of the CDR3 is TGTGCCATCAGGCAAACAGTGACAGGGAAGGAGGTCTACACCTTC. This encodes CAIRQTVTGKEVYTF. The chain recombines TRBV10-3 with TRBJ1-2; 7 bases fit TRBD1. Germline CDR1 and CDR2: ENHRY and SYGVKD. The CDR3 consists of 15 residues. With 6 bases clipped from V and 10 bases from J, the junction kept 17 bases outside the gene matches.